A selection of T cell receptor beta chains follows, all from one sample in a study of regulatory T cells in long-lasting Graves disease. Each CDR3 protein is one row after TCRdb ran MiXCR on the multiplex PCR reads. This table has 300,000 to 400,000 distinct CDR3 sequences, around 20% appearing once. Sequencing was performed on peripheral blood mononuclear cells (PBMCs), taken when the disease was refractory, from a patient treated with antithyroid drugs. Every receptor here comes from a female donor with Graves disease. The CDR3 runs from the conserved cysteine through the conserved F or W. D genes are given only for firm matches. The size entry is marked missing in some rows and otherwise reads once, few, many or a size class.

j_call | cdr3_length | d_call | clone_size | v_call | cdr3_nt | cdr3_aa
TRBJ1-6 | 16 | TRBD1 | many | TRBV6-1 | TGTGCCAGCAGTGAAATGGGGGACAGGGGGCGATCACCCCTCCACTTT | CASSEMGDRGRSPLHF
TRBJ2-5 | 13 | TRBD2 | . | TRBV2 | TGTGCCTCACGAGGCGGGGGGGCGGAGACCCAGTACTTC | CASRGGGAETQYF
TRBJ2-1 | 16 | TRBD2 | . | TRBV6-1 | TGTGCCAGCAGTGACCGACTAGCGGGAGGGCCCAATGAGCAGTTCTTC | CASSDRLAGGPNEQFF
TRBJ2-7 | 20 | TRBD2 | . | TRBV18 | TGTGCCAGCTCACCGGCACCGGGACTAGCGGGGGCCAAGAGCTCCTACGAGCAGTACTTC | CASSPAPGLAGAKSSYEQYF
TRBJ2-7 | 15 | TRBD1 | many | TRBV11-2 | TGTGCCAGCAGCTCGAACCCGGGACAGATCTACGAGCAGTACTTC | CASSSNPGQIYEQYF
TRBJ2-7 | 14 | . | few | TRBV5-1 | TGCGCCAGCAGCTCAGGACCGATCTCCTACGAGCAGTACTTC | CASSSGPISYEQYF
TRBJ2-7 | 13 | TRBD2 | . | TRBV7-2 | TGTGCCAGCAGCTGGGAGGGAGGTCGGGAGCAGTACTTC | CASSWEGGREQYF
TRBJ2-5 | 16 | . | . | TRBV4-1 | TGCGCCAGCAGCCAAGAAATTATCACTAACCAAGAGACCCAGTACTTC | CASSQEIITNQETQYF
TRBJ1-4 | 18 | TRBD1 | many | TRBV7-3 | TGTGCCAGCAGCCGAATTGAAACTGGACAGGGCGAGAATGAAAAACTGTTTTTT | CASSRIETGQGENEKLFF
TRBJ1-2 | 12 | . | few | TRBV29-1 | TGCAGCGTTGAGGGGATAATCTATGGCTACACCTTC | CSVEGIIYGYTF
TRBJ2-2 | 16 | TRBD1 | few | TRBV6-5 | TGTGCCAGCAGTTACCTGGACAGGGCTAACACCGGGGAGCTGTTTTTT | CASSYLDRANTGELFF
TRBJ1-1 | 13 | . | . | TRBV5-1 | TGCGCCAGCAGCTTGGCAGTGAACACTGAAGCTTCCTTT | CASSLAVNTEASF
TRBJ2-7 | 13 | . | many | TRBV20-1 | TGCAGTGCTAGACCCCGCCTGGACTACGAGCAGTACTTC | CSARPRLDYEQYF
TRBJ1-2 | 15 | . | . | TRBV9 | TGTGCCAGCAGCGTATCGGGGGCCGGGGGCTATGGCTACACCTTC | CASSVSGAGGYGYTF
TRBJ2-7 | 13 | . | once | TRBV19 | TGTGCCAGTAGCTATGGACCCAACTACGAGCAGTACTTC | CASSYGPNYEQYF
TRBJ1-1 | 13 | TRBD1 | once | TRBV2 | TGTGCCAGCAGTGAAAGGGGGCGGACTGAAGCTTTCTTT | CASSERGRTEAFF
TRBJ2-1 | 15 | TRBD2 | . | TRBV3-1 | TGTGCCAGCAGCCCCACTAGCGGGAGGAGGAATGAGCAGTTCTTC | CASSPTSGRRNEQFF
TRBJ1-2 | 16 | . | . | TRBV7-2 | TGTGCCAGCAGCTTAGCAGGGGCCAGGCTCTACTATGGCTACGCCTTC | CASSLAGARLYYGYAF
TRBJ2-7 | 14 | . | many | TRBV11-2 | TGTGCCAGCAGCTTGACCAGGGTTCCCTACGAGCAGTACTTC | CASSLTRVPYEQYF
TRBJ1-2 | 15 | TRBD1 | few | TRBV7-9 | TGTGCCAGCAGCCCCGGTGGACAGGGGGCGCCTGGCTACACCTTC | CASSPGGQGAPGYTF
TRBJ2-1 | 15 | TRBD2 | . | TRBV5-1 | TGCGCCAGCAGCTTGGCTAGCGGGAGTTTAACTGAGCAGTTCTTC | CASSLASGSLTEQFF
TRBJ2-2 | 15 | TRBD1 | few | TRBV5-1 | TGCGCCAGCAGCTTGGGCCAGGGGGCGCCCGGGGAGCTGTTTTTT | CASSLGQGAPGELFF
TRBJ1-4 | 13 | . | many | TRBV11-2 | TGTGCCAGCAGCTTAGATCAGGGTTTAGAACTGTTTTTT | CASSLDQGLELFF
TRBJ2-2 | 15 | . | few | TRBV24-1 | TGTGCCACCAGTGACCCAGGACGGAACACCGGGGAGCTGTTTTTT | CATSDPGRNTGELFF
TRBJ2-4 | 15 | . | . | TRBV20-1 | TGCAGTGCTACCCGGGGGGCCTTAGCCAAAAACATTCAGTACTTC | CSATRGALAKNIQYF
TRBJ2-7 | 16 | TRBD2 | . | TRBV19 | TGTGCCAGTAGTAAGTCCGCGGGAGGCAGAAGACACGAGCAGTACTTC | CASSKSAGGRRHEQYF
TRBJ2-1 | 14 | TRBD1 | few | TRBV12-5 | TGTGCTAGTGGGGCCGGGACAGCCTACAATGAGCAGTTCTTC | CASGAGTAYNEQFF
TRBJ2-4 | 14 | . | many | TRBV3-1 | TGTGCCAGCAGCCAAGTAAGCAAAGGGGCCATTCAGTACTTC | CASSQVSKGAIQYF
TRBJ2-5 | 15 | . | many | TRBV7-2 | TGTGCCAGCAGCCTAACGCCGACTAACGGGGAGACCCAGTACTTC | CASSLTPTNGETQYF
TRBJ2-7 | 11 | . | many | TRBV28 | TGTGCCAGCAGCTCCGGGACAAGGCAGTACTTC | CASSSGTRQYF
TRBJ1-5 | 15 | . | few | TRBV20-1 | TGCAGTGCTAGTGAGGCAGGGGTCCGGTATCAGCCCCAGCATTTT | CSASEAGVRYQPQHF
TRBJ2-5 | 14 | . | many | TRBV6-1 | TGTGCCAGCAGTGGGACAGAAGTCGAGGAGACCCAGTACTTC | CASSGTEVEETQYF
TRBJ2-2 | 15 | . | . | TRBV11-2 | TGTGCCAGCAGCTTAATCAGGGGAGGCACCGGGGAGCTGTTTTTT | CASSLIRGGTGELFF
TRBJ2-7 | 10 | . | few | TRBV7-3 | TGTGCCAGCAGTGCTCATGAGCAGTACTTC | CASSAHEQYF
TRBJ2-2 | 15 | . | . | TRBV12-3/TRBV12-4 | TGTGCCAGCAATATCCGGGGCAGGGGTACCGGGGAGCTGTTTTTT | CASNIRGRGTGELFF
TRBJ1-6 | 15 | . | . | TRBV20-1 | TGCAGTGCTAGAGATTTCACGGGGGTTTTTTCACCCCTCCACTTT | CSARDFTGVFSPLHF
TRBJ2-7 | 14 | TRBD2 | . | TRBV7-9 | TGTGCCAGCAGCACCGGGACTAGCGGGGTGGGGCAGTACTTC | CASSTGTSGVGQYF
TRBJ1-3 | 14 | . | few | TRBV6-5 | TGTGCCAGCAGTTACGGGGGAATTGGAAACACCATATATTTT | CASSYGGIGNTIYF
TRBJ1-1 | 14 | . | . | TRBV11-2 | TGTGCCAGCAGCCTCTTTTTCGGGAACACTGAAGCTTTCTTT | CASSLFFGNTEAFF
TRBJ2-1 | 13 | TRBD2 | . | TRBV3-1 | TGTGCCAGCAGCCAACGGGAGGGCAATGAGCAGTTCTTC | CASSQREGNEQFF
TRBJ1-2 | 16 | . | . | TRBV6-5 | TGTGCCAGCAGTTACTCGACCACGGTCCCCAACTATGGCTACACCTTC | CASSYSTTVPNYGYTF
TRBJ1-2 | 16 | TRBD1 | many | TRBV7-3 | TGTGCCAGCAGCGCCACCTCACAGGGGAGGGGCTATGGCTACACCTTC | CASSATSQGRGYGYTF
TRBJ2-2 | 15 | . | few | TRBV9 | TGTGCCAGCAGCGTAGGGGGCGGAAACACCGGGGAGCTGTTTTTT | CASSVGGGNTGELFF
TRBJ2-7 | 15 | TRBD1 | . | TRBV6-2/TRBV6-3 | TGTGCCAGCAGTCTCCGGGACAGGGGGCTGTACGAGCAGTACTTC | CASSLRDRGLYEQYF
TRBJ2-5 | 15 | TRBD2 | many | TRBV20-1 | TGCAGTGCCAGTAGGACTAGCGGGATTCAAGAGACCCAGTACTTC | CSASRTSGIQETQYF
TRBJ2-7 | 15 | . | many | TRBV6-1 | TGTGCCAGCAGTGCCCTCCCCGGGCCTGGAAACGAGCAGTACTTC | CASSALPGPGNEQYF
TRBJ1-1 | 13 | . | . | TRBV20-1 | TGCAGTGCGCCCCCTCCTCAATATGGTGAAGCTTTCTTT | CSAPPPQYGEAFF
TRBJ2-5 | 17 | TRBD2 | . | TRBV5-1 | TGCGCCAGCAGCCAACCCCCCCGGGACTATGCACAAGAGACCCAGTACTTC | CASSQPPRDYAQETQYF
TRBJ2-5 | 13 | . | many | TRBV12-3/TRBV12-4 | TGTGCCTCGTTGTATGCCGTAGAGGGGACCCAGTACTTC | CASLYAVEGTQYF
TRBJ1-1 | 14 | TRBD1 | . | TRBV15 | TGTGCCACCAGCAAGGGGGCCCGCGACACTGAAGCTTTCTTT | CATSKGARDTEAFF
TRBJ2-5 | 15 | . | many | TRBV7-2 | TGTGCCAGCAGTTTCTCGACGGTGTACCAAGAGACCCAGTACTTC | CASSFSTVYQETQYF
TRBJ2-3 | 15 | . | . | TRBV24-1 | TGTGCCACCAGTTCGGGCGGGACAAGCACAGATACGCAGTATTTT | CATSSGGTSTDTQYF
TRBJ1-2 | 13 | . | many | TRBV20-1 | TGCAGTGTCAATCGCCGGGCCATCTATGGCTACACCTTC | CSVNRRAIYGYTF
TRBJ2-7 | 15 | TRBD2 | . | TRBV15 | TGTGCCACCAGCGAGAGCGGGGGCGGGAAGGGTGAGCAGTACTTC | CATSESGGGKGEQYF
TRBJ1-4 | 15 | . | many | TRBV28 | TGTGCCAGCAGCCCCGCTGGACAGTTTAATGAAAAACTGTTTTTT | CASSPAGQFNEKLFF